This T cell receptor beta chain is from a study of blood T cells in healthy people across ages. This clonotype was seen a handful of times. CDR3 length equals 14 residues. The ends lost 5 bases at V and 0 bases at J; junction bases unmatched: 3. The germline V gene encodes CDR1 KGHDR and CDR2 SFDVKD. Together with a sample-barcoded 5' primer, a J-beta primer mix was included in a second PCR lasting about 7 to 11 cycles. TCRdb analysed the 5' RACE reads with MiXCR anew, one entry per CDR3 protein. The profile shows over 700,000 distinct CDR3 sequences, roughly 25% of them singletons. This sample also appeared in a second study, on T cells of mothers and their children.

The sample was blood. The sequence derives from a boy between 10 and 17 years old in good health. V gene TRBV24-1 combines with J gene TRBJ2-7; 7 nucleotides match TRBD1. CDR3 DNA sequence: TGTGCCACCAGTGTACAGGGGTCCTCCTACGAGCAGTACTTC. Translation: CATSVQGSSYEQYF.